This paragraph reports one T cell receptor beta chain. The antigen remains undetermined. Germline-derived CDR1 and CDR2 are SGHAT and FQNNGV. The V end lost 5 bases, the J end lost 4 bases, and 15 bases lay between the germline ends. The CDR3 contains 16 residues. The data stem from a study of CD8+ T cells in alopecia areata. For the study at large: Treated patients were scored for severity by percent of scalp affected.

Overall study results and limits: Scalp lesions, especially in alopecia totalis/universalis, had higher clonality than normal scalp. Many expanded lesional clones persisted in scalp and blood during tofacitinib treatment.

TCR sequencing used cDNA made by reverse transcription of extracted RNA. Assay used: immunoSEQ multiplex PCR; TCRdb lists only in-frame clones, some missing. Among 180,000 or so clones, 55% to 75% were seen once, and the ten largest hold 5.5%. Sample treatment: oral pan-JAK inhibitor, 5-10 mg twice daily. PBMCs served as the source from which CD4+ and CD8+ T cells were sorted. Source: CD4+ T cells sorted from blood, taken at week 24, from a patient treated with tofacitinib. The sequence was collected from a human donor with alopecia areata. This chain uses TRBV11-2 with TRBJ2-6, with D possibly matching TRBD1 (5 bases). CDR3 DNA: TGTGCCAGCAGCCCGTTTCTGGGGCAAGGGGCCAACGTCCTGACTTTC. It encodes CASSPFLGQGANVLTF. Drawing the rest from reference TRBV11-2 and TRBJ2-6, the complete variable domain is EAGVAQSPRYKIIEKRQSVAFWCNPISGHATLYWYQQILGQGPKLLIQFQNNGVVDDSQLPKDRFSAERLKGVDSTLKIQPAKLEDSAVYLCASSPFLGQGANVLTFGAGSRLTVL.